The present TCR beta chain was sequenced within a study of CD8 T cells in Susac syndrome. The CDR3 is 14 amino acids. V shed 6 bases and J shed 5 bases, with 16 bases lying between them. CDR1 is SNHLY and CDR2 is FYNNEI in the germline V gene. Sequencing of TCR beta, carried out with a high-throughput approach, was applied to CD8+ and CD4+ T cells from the blood. Reverse transcription of roughly 0.45 to 1 ug RNA was carried out with random hexamers. TCRdb re-called the immunoSEQ multiplex PCR reads through MiXCR, storing one row per CDR3 protein. The data hold over 95,000 distinct CDR3 sequences, with around nine tenths observed a single time.

The sequence was obtained from a human donor in good health. This chain uses TRBV2 with TRBJ1-2; D is perhaps TRBD1 (6 bases). The sequenced sample was CD4+ T cells from PBMCs. Written as DNA, the CDR3 is TGTGCCAGCAGCCCTAGGGGGGGGTGGTATGGCTACACCTTC. Translation gives CASSPRGGWYGYTF.